This TCR beta chain was observed in a study of shared clonotypes between healthy human individuals. For the study at large: The donor group consisted of a couple of women and three men, aged 18 to 49. Whole-study findings and limits: In contrast to clonotypes shared by all four donors, non-shared clonotypes had lower generation probabilities.

The CDR3 runs 12 residues. Trimming removed 9 bases at V and 3 bases at J, with 11 bases between. Germline CDR1 is SEHNR and CDR2 is FQNEAQ (reference sequence). Note on this clone: Its antigen is unknown.

Replicate sorted-subset PCRs were loaded with around 220 ng DNA, 30,000 to 35,000 T cell genomes. Libraries were prepared by immunoSEQ multiplex PCR; TCRdb keeps only in-frame clonotypes and omits some of them. Of over a million clones detected, approximately 98.5% appear once; the ten largest clones hold 0.36%. Within Nashville, Tennessee resided all donors, each a Caucasian adult. The sequence derives from a man younger than 45 in good health. Sequencing was performed on naive CD4+ T cells sorted from blood. The subset: CD45RA+ positively selected. The chain uses TRBV7-9 and TRBJ1-1; D ambiguous. In DNA, the CDR3 is TGTGCCAGAGGTCCTGTCGACACTGAAGCTTTCTTT. Translation: CARGPVDTEAFF.